This entry lists 21 T cell receptor beta chains sequenced from one sample in a study of blood T cell repertoires in COVID-19 (dated by TCRdb to the early 2020s). The library was generated by the immunoSEQ multiplex PCR assay. TCRdb took over this immuneACCESS table, retaining in-frame rearrangements with V and J assigned. Such tables are incomplete; in checked studies, under half of the missing clones stem from an unresolved V gene, and the remainder is unexplained. Here the sample has some 400,000 clones; around 84% occur a single time. Less than 3.5% of the sample is held by the ten biggest clonotypes. The specimen was peripheral blood. The receptors originated from a human donor in a cohort sampled during active COVID-19.

The chain employs TRBV20-1 and TRBJ2-7, with D maybe TRBD2 (5 bases). V lost 3 bases and J lost 3, with 15 bases in between. This CDR3 spans 14 amino acids. The germline V gene encodes CDR1 DFQATT and CDR2 SNEGSKA (reference sequence). CDR3 nucleotides: TGCAGTGCTAGTGGAAGCGGAGGATACTACGAGCAGTACTTC. This encodes CSASGSGGYYEQYF.

Details on this clone: In the same sample, other DNA sequences code for this CDR3. This sequence joins TRBV6-2 or TRBV6-3 and TRBJ2-7; D remains ambiguous. Trimming pared 2 bases from V and 0 bases from J, leaving 5 bases between. CDR3 size: 13 residues. The germline gives CDR1 MNHEY, CDR2 SVGEGT. CDR3 in amino acids: CASSYASSYEQYF. The CDR3 nucleotides read TGTGCCAGCAGTTACGCCAGCTCCTACGAGCAGTACTTC.

Only one count was recorded for this clone. The chain recombines TRBV9 with TRBJ2-2; no definite D call. Germline CDR1 SGDLS, CDR2 YYNGEE. The CDR3 contains 14 residues. Trimming removed 0 bases from V and 6 bases from J, with 9 bases in between. The CDR3 DNA reads TGTGCCAGCAGCGTAGGGCCCACACCCGGGGAGCTGTTTTTT. Protein: CASSVGPTPGELFF.

The gene calls are TRBV11-2 and TRBJ2-7; TRBD2 agrees at 10 bases. Germline V gene data show CDR1 as SGHAT and CDR2 as FQNNGV. CDR3 length equals 15 residues. V lost 1 base, J lost 5 bases, and 5 bases stayed unmatched. This chain's CDR3 is CASSLVQRGGHEQYF. The CDR3 region has the DNA TGTGCCAGCAGCTTAGTACAGCGGGGGGGCCACGAGCAGTACTTC.

This clone was counted a few times. The chain combines TRBV6-1 with TRBJ1-2; D unresolved. The CDR3 totals 14 residues. Germline CDR1 reads MNHNS; CDR2 reads SASEGT. Trimming stripped 0 bases from V and 5 bases from J, with 10 bases between. CDR3 DNA: TGTGCCAGCAGTGAAGCCGTTAGGGAGTATGGCTACACCTTC. It translates to CASSEAVREYGYTF.

This clone was detected only a few times. The rearrangement joins TRBV27 to TRBJ1-2, with TRBD1 as a possible D gene (6 bases). The CDR3 loop spans 14 amino acids. V was trimmed by 2 bases and J by 4 bases, leaving 11 bases between them. Germline V CDR1 and CDR2: MNHEY, SMNVEV (reference sequence). CDR3 residues: CASSLAGARYGYTF. The CDR3 DNA sequence: TGTGCCAGCAGTTTAGCAGGGGCGCGCTATGGCTACACCTTC.

As to this clone: The identical CDR3 is also encoded by other nucleotide sequences in the sample. The rearrangement joins TRBV30 to TRBJ2-3; tentative D call: TRBD2 (6 bases). With 5 bases removed from V and 0 bases from J, the gap between germline ends came to 6 bases. The length of the CDR3 is 12 residues. Germline-derived CDR1 and CDR2 are GTSNPN and SVGIG (reference sequence). The CDR3 DNA is TGTGCCTGGGGGACTAGCACAGATACGCAGTATTTT. Protein sequence: CAWGTSTDTQYF.

CDR3 residues: CASSGRLAGASTDTQYF. The CDR3 DNA reads as TGTGCCAGCAGCGGACGACTAGCGGGAGCCTCCACAGATACGCAGTATTTT. The gene calls are TRBV13 and TRBJ2-3; the match to TRBD2 covers 12 bases. V was pared by 5 bases and J by 2 bases, with 8 bases of the junction left unmatched. The CDR3 runs 17 residues. The V gene's germline CDR1 is PRHDT and CDR2 FYEKMQ (reference sequence).

The rearrangement links TRBV13 to TRBJ1-1; D may be TRBD1 (5 bases). Germline CDR1 reads PRHDT; CDR2 reads FYEKMQ (reference sequence). V lost 0 bases to trimming and J lost 5 bases, with 10 bases between them. This CDR3 comprises 14 residues. CDR3 in amino acids: CASSLGVEGTEAFF. DNA for the CDR3: TGTGCCAGCAGCTTAGGAGTGGAGGGGACTGAAGCTTTCTTT.

The chain combines TRBV6-5 with TRBJ1-2; D call uncertain. CDR1 and CDR2 from the germline V gene are MNHEY and SVGAGI. The CDR3 length is 13 residues. V was cut by 6 bases and J by 4 bases, with 12 bases left in between. This CDR3 reads CASRSSVGYGYTF. CDR3 DNA sequence: TGTGCCAGCAGATCCAGCGTAGGCTATGGCTACACCTTC.

At least ten counts were recorded for this clone. The CDR3: CASSDQGGMVGTQYF. The CDR3 nucleotides are TGTGCCAGTAGCGATCAGGGTGGGATGGTAGGGACCCAGTACTTC. V gene TRBV19 combines with J gene TRBJ2-5; D may be TRBD1 (5 bases). The germline V and J ends were trimmed by 6 bases and 7 bases, with 21 bases remaining between them. Germline CDR1 and CDR2: LNHDA and SQIVND (reference sequence). The CDR3 loop spans 15 amino acids.

The chain joins TRBV6-1 to TRBJ1-2; D is unclear. Germline loops: CDR1 MNHNS, CDR2 SASEGT. The ends were cut back, 3 bases at V and 8 bases at J, with 4 bases in the middle. The CDR3 contains 10 residues. The chain's CDR3 is CASSERGYTF. The CDR3 nucleotides read TGTGCCAGCAGTGAGAGGGGCTACACCTTC.

This clone was counted ten times or more. The chain links TRBV9 to TRBJ2-2; 8 nucleotides agree with TRBD2. The germline gives CDR1 SGDLS, CDR2 YYNGEE. V dropped 2 bases and J dropped 3; count of bases not matched to a gene: 6. This CDR3 is 16 amino acids long. The DNA for the CDR3 is TGTGCCAGCAGCGTCTCCGGGGGGGCCCACACCGGGGAGCTGTTTTTT. Residues: CASSVSGGAHTGELFF.

This chain connects TRBV3-1 (or the pseudogene TRBV3-2) to TRBJ1-6, with no clear D. Germline values: CDR1 LGHDT, CDR2 YNNKEL (reference sequence). V lost 3 bases, J lost 9 bases, and 9 bases lay in between. The CDR3 runs 13 residues. CDR3 nucleotides: TGTGCCAGCAGCCATATGGCGGGTTCACCCCTCCACTTT. It specifies CASSHMAGSPLHF.

The chain joins TRBV9 to TRBJ2-7; D not certain. Germline-derived CDR1 and CDR2 are SGDLS and YYNGEE. The CDR3 consists of 13 residues. V dropped 0 bases and J dropped 3 bases, with 7 bases sitting between them. The chain's CDR3 is CASSVDSVYEQYF. The CDR3 DNA reads TGTGCCAGCAGCGTAGATTCCGTCTACGAGCAGTACTTC.

The chain employs TRBV28 and TRBJ2-7; 16 bases are a match to TRBD2. Germline V gives CDR1 MDHEN, CDR2 SYDVKM. V shed 6 bases and J 7 bases; nucleotides not matched to a gene: 6. The CDR3 spans 15 residues. The CDR3 is CASSSGGLAGGEQYF. The CDR3 coding sequence is TGTGCCAGCAGCTCAGGGGGACTAGCGGGAGGGGAGCAGTACTTC.

J is TRBJ1-4 and V is TRBV19; D call uncertain. CDR1 and CDR2 from the germline V gene are LNHDA and SQIVND (reference sequence). V gave up 7 bases and J gave up 7 bases, with 16 bases separating them. The CDR3 extends over 14 amino acids. CDR3 coding DNA: TGTGCCAGTAATCCGGGGAGCTTCGGTGAAAAACTGTTTTTT. Translated: CASNPGSFGEKLFF.

This clone has only a few counts. The V and J genes are TRBV20-1 and TRBJ1-1; 7 bases agree with TRBD1. The V gene end was trimmed by 3 bases and the J gene end by 3 bases; junction bases not matched to a gene: 7. The germline V gene has CDR1 DFQATT and CDR2 SNEGSKA (reference sequence). There are 14 residues in the CDR3. In DNA form, the CDR3 reads TGCAGTGCTAGTCCCTCTACAGGGGACACTGAAGCTTTCTTT. Its protein is CSASPSTGDTEAFF.

V usage is TRBV20-1 and J usage is TRBJ2-5; 15 bases match TRBD2. The CDR3 has 17 residues. Germline V gene data show CDR1 as DFQATT and CDR2 as SNEGSKA (reference sequence). The junction had 10 bases not matched to a gene; V was cut back by 3 bases and J by 5 bases. The CDR3 bases are TGCAGTGCTAGTGGACTAGCGGGGGGGCCGGTTCCGGAGACCCAGTACTTC. Protein product: CSASGLAGGPVPETQYF.

The V gene is TRBV5-1, the J gene TRBJ2-2; 12 bases agree with TRBD1. The V gene's germline CDR1 is SGHRS and CDR2 YFSETQ. Trimming removed 3 bases from V and 3 bases from J; junction bases left unmatched: 6. There are 17 residues in the CDR3. CDR3 sequence reads: CASSSPGQGAYTGELFF. DNA of the CDR3: TGCGCCAGCAGCTCACCGGGACAGGGGGCTTACACCGGGGAGCTGTTTTTT.

V is TRBV5-1 and J is TRBJ1-4; 9 bases fit TRBD1. The CDR3 has 16 amino acids. Losses at the gene ends were 3 bases for V and 1 base for J; bases not matched to a gene: 4. CDR1 and CDR2 (germline): SGHRS, YFSETQ. CDR3: CASSSPGQGTNEKLFF. CDR3 nucleotide sequence: TGCGCCAGCAGCTCTCCGGGACAGGGAACTAATGAAAAACTGTTTTTT.